Listed below are T cell receptor beta chains from one sample, sequenced in a study of beta chain features in type 1 diabetes. Clones were sequenced by immunoSEQ multiplex PCR, and TCRdb holds only the in-frame ones, with some missing. The sample consists of some 25,000 clones, roughly three fifths of them appearing once. The sequenced sample consisted of Tregs from blood. The receptors shown here come from a young woman with type 1 diabetes. CDR3s include the opening cysteine and the closing phenylalanine or tryptophan. D genes are given only for firm matches. Expanded clones are given a class, and other clones once, few, many or no size at all.

V gene	J gene	CDR3 length	clone size	D gene	CDR3 protein	CDR3 DNA
TRBV7-9	TRBJ1-2	12	.	TRBD1	CASSLEDRGSAF	TGTGCCAGCAGCTTAGAGGACAGGGGCTCCGCCTTC
TRBV7-2	TRBJ2-1	15	few	TRBD2	CASSPGEGGYNEQFF	TGTGCCAGCAGCCCCGGGGAGGGAGGCTACAATGAGCAGTTCTTC
TRBV4-3	TRBJ2-3	18	.	TRBD2	CASSQVLAGGGNTDTQYF	TGCGCCAGCAGCCAAGTACTAGCGGGAGGGGGGAACACAGATACGCAGTATTTT
TRBV28	TRBJ2-1	13	few	TRBD1	CASTRQGGNEQFF	TGTGCCAGCACTCGACAGGGGGGGAATGAGCAGTTCTTC
TRBV4-3	TRBJ1-2	14	.	TRBD1	CASSQEQGARGYTF	TGCGCCAGCAGCCAAGAGCAGGGGGCGCGGGGCTACACCTTC
TRBV19	TRBJ1-6	14	few	TRBD1	CASTTGVYNSPLHF	TGTGCCAGCACGACAGGGGTCTATAATTCACCCCTCCACTTT
TRBV30	TRBJ2-3	14	few	.	CAWSWGAATDTQYF	TGTGCCTGGAGTTGGGGCGCCGCCACAGATACGCAGTATTTT
TRBV5-1	TRBJ2-2	15	.	TRBD2	CASSPWTSGTGELFF	TGCGCCAGCAGCCCCTGGACTAGCGGCACCGGGGAGCTGTTTTTT
TRBV6-6	TRBJ2-2	14	.	.	CASRRQPETGELFF	TGTGCCAGCCGACGACAGCCTGAGACCGGGGAGCTGTTTTTT
TRBV7-2	TRBJ1-2	17	few	TRBD1	CASSSPGQGRTNYGYTF	TGTGCCAGCAGCTCACCGGGACAGGGGCGTACTAACTATGGCTACACCTTC
TRBV9	TRBJ2-3	15	.	.	CASSGEGASTDTQYF	TGTGCCAGCAGCGGGGAAGGGGCTAGCACAGATACGCAGTATTTT
TRBV7-3	TRBJ2-1	15	.	.	CASSLNSGSYNEQFF	TGTGCCAGCAGCTTAAACAGTGGGTCCTACAATGAGCAGTTCTTC
TRBV28	TRBJ2-3	14	.	.	CASTSAGSTDTQYF	TGTGCCAGCACGTCCGCGGGAAGCACAGATACGCAGTATTTT
TRBV18	TRBJ2-2	13	.	.	CASSPQNTGELFF	TGTGCCAGCTCACCCCAGAACACCGGGGAGCTGTTTTTT
TRBV19	TRBJ1-2	14	.	.	CASSIEAGAHGYTF	TGTGCCAGTAGTATAGAGGCGGGGGCACATGGCTACACCTTC
TRBV13	TRBJ2-1	14	.	TRBD2	CASTRLALYNEQFF	TGTGCCAGCACTCGACTAGCGCTCTACAATGAGCAGTTCTTC
TRBV7-9	TRBJ2-5	16	.	TRBD2	CASSLGLAGNQETQYF	TGTGCCAGCAGCTTAGGACTAGCGGGAAACCAAGAGACCCAGTACTTC
TRBV30	TRBJ2-1	13	.	.	CAWSVTYQGEQFF	TGTGCCTGGAGTGTAACTTATCAGGGTGAGCAGTTCTTC
TRBV27	TRBJ2-1	14	.	.	CASSLRLVYNEQFF	TGTGCCAGCAGTTTGCGACTGGTTTACAATGAGCAGTTCTTC
TRBV27	TRBJ2-1	16	once	.	CASRLEAAYLRNEQFF	TGTGCCAGCAGATTAGAAGCGGCCTACCTGAGGAATGAGCAGTTCTTC
TRBV18	TRBJ2-6	14	.	.	CASSLSAGANVLTF	TGTGCCAGCTCACTGAGTGCGGGGGCCAACGTCCTGACTTTC
TRBV7-9	TRBJ2-7	13	.	.	CASSAGQLYEQYF	TGTGCCAGCAGCGCGGGACAGCTTTACGAGCAGTACTTC